The 26 T cell receptor beta chains below come from one sample, sequenced in a study of control samples from healthy donors and cancer patients. Repertoires were generated with immunoSEQ multiplex PCR, while TCRdb's copy carries only in-frame clones and drops some. Altogether about 120,000 clones are present, roughly 92% being singletons, with the ten largest covering over 2.5%. The specimen sequenced was blood. These receptors were taken from a young man in good health.

This chain joins TRBV5-1 and TRBJ1-2; TRBD1 matches 9 bases. This CDR3 has 14 residues. Germline trimming cut 4 bases from V and 5 bases from J; bases unmatched to any gene: 6. Germline CDR1 and CDR2: SGHRS and YFSETQ. In DNA form, the CDR3 reads TGCGCCAGCAGCCACCCCGGGACAGGGTATGGCTACACCTTC. It encodes CASSHPGTGYGYTF.

V gene TRBV28 combines with J gene TRBJ1-5; no clear D gene. The CDR3 is 14 amino acids. V shed 4 bases and J shed 0 bases, with 7 bases lying between them. The V gene's germline CDR1 is MDHEN and CDR2 SYDVKM. The CDR3 reads CASSWGYSNQPQHF. The CDR3 DNA follows: TGTGCCAGCAGTTGGGGTTATAGCAATCAGCCCCAGCATTTT.

V is TRBV6-2 or TRBV6-3 and J is TRBJ1-1; no reliable D call. Trimming pared 2 bases from V and 7 bases from J, leaving 11 bases between. The CDR3 is 13 amino acids. Germline CDR1 and CDR2: MNHEY and SVGEGT. In DNA form, the CDR3 reads TGTGCCAGCAGTTACGCACCTCTCAGTGAAGCTTTCTTT. Amino acids: CASSYAPLSEAFF.

The V gene is TRBV6-6, the J gene TRBJ1-4; 9 nucleotides line up with TRBD1. The ends lost 2 bases at V and 6 bases at J; junction bases unmatched: 7. CDR1 MNHNY and CDR2 SVGAGI come from the germline V gene (reference sequence). This CDR3 has 16 amino acids. As DNA, the CDR3 is TGTGCCAGCAGTTACGCCCGGACAGGGGTTGATGAAAAACTGTTTTTT. Amino acid sequence: CASSYARTGVDEKLFF.

V is TRBV6-6 and J is TRBJ1-4; D perhaps matches TRBD1 (5 bases). The CDR3 consists of 15 residues. V dropped 5 bases and J dropped 0 bases, with 10 bases sitting between them. CDR1 and CDR2 (germline): MNHNY, SVGAGI (reference sequence). CDR3: CASSTPGPTNEKLFF. CDR3 DNA sequence: TGTGCCAGCAGTACCCCGGGACCAACTAATGAAAAACTGTTTTTT.

The genes are TRBV5-6 and TRBJ2-3, with TRBD1 matching over 8 bases. This CDR3 is 15 amino acids long. Germline V gives CDR1 SGHDT, CDR2 YYEEEE. Trimming cost V 2 bases and J 2 bases; bases outside gene matches: 4. The CDR3: CASSFTGQVTDTQYF. CDR3 bases: TGTGCCAGCAGCTTTACGGGACAGGTCACAGATACGCAGTATTTT.

This CDR3 reads CASSPAPGTGLNEQFF. In DNA form, the CDR3 reads TGTGCCAGCAGCCCAGCCCCCGGGACAGGGTTAAATGAGCAGTTCTTC. The chain employs TRBV28 and TRBJ2-1, with 9 bases aligning to TRBD1. This CDR3 spans 16 amino acids. Germline CDR1 MDHEN, CDR2 SYDVKM. Trimming took 6 bases from V and 7 from J; bases not matched to a gene: 13.

This chain links TRBV18 with TRBJ1-4, with TRBD1 as a possible D gene (5 bases). V was pared by 0 bases and J by 8 bases, with 10 bases between. The CDR3 sequence is 14 residues long. The germline V gene has CDR1 KGHSH and CDR2 LQKENI. The chain's CDR3 is CASSPPGTEEKLFF. CDR3 in DNA: TGTGCCAGCTCACCACCGGGGACGGAGGAAAAACTGTTTTTT.

The chain couples TRBV11-2 to TRBJ1-1; no clear D. V lost 2 bases to trimming and J lost 0 bases, with 4 bases between them. The germline CDR1 and CDR2 sequences are SGHAT and FQNNGV. CDR3 length: 13 amino acids. This chain's CDR3 is CASSLSVNTEAFF. The CDR3 bases are TGTGCCAGCAGCTTATCGGTGAACACTGAAGCTTTCTTT. Based on the CDR3 plus reference TRBV11-2 and TRBJ1-1, the full variable domain is EAGVAQSPRYKIIEKRQSVAFWCNPISGHATLYWYQQILGQGPKLLIQFQNNGVVDDSQLPKDRFSAERLKGVDSTLKIQPAKLEDSAVYLCASSLSVNTEAFFGQGTRLTVV.

The rearrangement uses TRBV19 and TRBJ1-2, with D perhaps matching TRBD1 (5 bases). Trimming removed 5 bases at V and 3 bases at J, with 10 bases between. Per germline, CDR1 LNHDA and CDR2 SQIVND (reference sequence). CDR3 size: 13 residues. The CDR3 coding sequence is TGTGCCAGTAGTCAGGGAGGGTACTATGGCTACACCTTC. It codes for CASSQGGYYGYTF.

The rearrangement uses TRBV2 and TRBJ1-2; D is unclear. This CDR3 is 14 amino acids long. Germline values: CDR1 SNHLY, CDR2 FYNNEI. Deletions cut 3 bases from V and 6 bases from J, with 14 bases between. The CDR3 spells CASSDETLGDGYTF. Written as DNA, the CDR3 is TGTGCCAGCAGTGATGAGACACTGGGCGATGGCTACACCTTC.

The chain employs TRBV18 and TRBJ2-3; TRBD1 aligns across 11 bases. The CDR3 length is 18 residues. Looked up from germline, CDR1 is KGHSH and CDR2 is LQKENI. V was clipped by 0 bases and J by 6 bases; unmatched bases: 11. The CDR3 bases are TGTGCCAGCTCACCACCGGGCTGGACAGGGGGCGCGATGGATACGCAGTATTTT. Translation gives CASSPPGWTGGAMDTQYF.

The chain joins TRBV11-2 to TRBJ2-1, with D possibly TRBD1 on 6 matching bases. This CDR3 comprises 15 residues. Trimming left V 1 base short and J 8 bases short, with 15 bases between. CDR1 SGHAT and CDR2 FQNNGV come from the germline V gene. The CDR3 coding sequence is TGTGCCAGCAGCTTAGGTTTACAGGGCGTAGATGAGCAGTTCTTC. Its protein is CASSLGLQGVDEQFF.

The chain recombines TRBV5-1 with TRBJ2-5; TRBD1 matches at 8 bases. Germline V gene data show CDR1 as SGHRS and CDR2 as YFSETQ. The CDR3 length is 15 residues. Trimming took 0 bases from V and 4 from J; bases not matched to a gene: 5. CDR3 nucleotides: TGCGCCAGCAGCTTGGGACAGGGGATCGGAGAGACCCAGTACTTC. Protein sequence: CASSLGQGIGETQYF.

As DNA, the CDR3 is TGTGCCAGCACCCCCTACTCTGGAAACACCATATATTTT. Residues: CASTPYSGNTIYF. The J gene is TRBJ1-3, the V gene TRBV6-5; D remains ambiguous. The V and J ends lost 7 bases and 0 bases respectively, with 7 bases between them. CDR1 is MNHEY, CDR2 SVGAGI, per germline. The CDR3 sequence is 13 residues long.

This clone has a single count. The genes are TRBV5-6 and TRBJ2-7; 7 nucleotides align to TRBD1. CDR3 size: 16 residues. V was pared by 1 base and J by 9 bases, with 16 bases of the junction left unmatched. The germline gives CDR1 SGHDT, CDR2 YYEEEE. The CDR3 loop reads CASSLRDRLYTSGQYF. CDR3 coding DNA: TGTGCCAGCAGCTTGAGGGACAGACTTTATACGAGCGGGCAGTACTTC.

The chain joins TRBV7-9 to TRBJ2-3, with 11 bases lining up with TRBD2. Germline lookup yields CDR1 SEHNR and CDR2 FQNEAQ (reference sequence). After removal of 2 bases from V and 0 bases from J, the junction contained 1 base not matched to a gene. This CDR3 has 16 residues. The CDR3 loop reads CASSLRLAGSTDTQYF. The CDR3, as DNA: TGTGCCAGCAGCTTAAGACTAGCGGGGAGCACAGATACGCAGTATTTT.

This clone appeared once. CDR3: CASSSTGGGNSPLHF. For the CDR3, the DNA is TGCGCCAGCAGTTCGACAGGGGGAGGTAATTCACCCCTCCACTTT. The V and J genes are TRBV5-1 and TRBJ1-6; 9 nucleotides match TRBD1. This CDR3 is built from 15 residues. The ends lost 5 bases at V and 6 bases at J; junction bases unmatched: 6. Germline-derived CDR1 and CDR2 are SGHRS and YFSETQ.

This rearrangement joins TRBV7-9 to TRBJ1-2; no firm D call. Germline CDR1 reads SEHNR; CDR2 reads FQNEAQ (reference sequence). V was pared by 1 base and J by 5 bases, with 14 bases between. The CDR3 contains 15 residues. The CDR3 coding sequence is TGTGCCAGCAGCTTAGGTTCCCTCCGAGGGTATGGCTACACCTTC. This encodes CASSLGSLRGYGYTF.

The V call is TRBV10-3, the J call TRBJ2-7, with D perhaps matching TRBD2 (6 bases). V lost 3 bases and J lost 2, with 14 bases in between. The CDR3 consists of 15 residues. Germline CDR1 ENHRY, CDR2 SYGVKD. The CDR3 loop is CAISERDGGAYEQYF. CDR3 nucleotides: TGTGCCATCAGTGAAAGGGACGGCGGGGCCTACGAGCAGTACTTC.

The genes are TRBV5-1 and TRBJ1-1; tentatively, D is TRBD1 (5 bases). CDR1 is SGHRS, CDR2 YFSETQ, per germline. Trimming removed 0 bases at V and 0 bases at J, with 9 bases between. The CDR3 runs to 15 residues. The CDR3 loop reads CASSLEVGVNTEAFF. The CDR3 coding sequence is TGCGCCAGCAGCTTGGAGGTAGGGGTGAACACTGAAGCTTTCTTT.

The chain joins TRBV7-3 to TRBJ2-3; 13 bases are a match to TRBD2. The ends lost 5 bases at V and 4 bases at J; junction bases unmatched: 21. Germline V gene data show CDR1 as SGHTA and CDR2 as FQGTGA. The CDR3 covers 21 residues. CDR3 bases: TGTGCCAGCAGCCACGTCCCCACACCCCTAAGACTAGCGGGGGGACCAGATACGCAGTATTTT. It translates to CASSHVPTPLRLAGGPDTQYF.

The J gene is TRBJ1-2, the V gene TRBV5-1; weak D call: TRBD1 (5 bases). Trimming shortened V by 4 bases and J by 4 bases, and 17 bases separated the two germline ends. Germline V CDR1 and CDR2: SGHRS, YFSETQ. The CDR3 is 15 amino acids. CDR3 protein: CASSPPSRVFYGYTF. The CDR3 nucleotides are TGCGCCAGCAGCCCCCCCTCCAGGGTTTTCTATGGCTACACCTTC.

This chain connects TRBV7-9 to TRBJ1-2, with D possibly being TRBD1 (5 bases). CDR1 and CDR2 from the germline V gene are SEHNR and FQNEAQ (reference sequence). The length of the CDR3 is 13 residues. With 8 bases removed from V and 2 bases from J, the gap between germline ends came to 12 bases. DNA of the CDR3: TGTGCCAGCGCCTTAGGGGTCAACTATGGCTACACCTTC. This encodes CASALGVNYGYTF.

The rearrangement links TRBV5-6 to TRBJ2-7; unclear D gene. Trimming shortened V by 1 base and J by 0 bases, and 11 bases separated the two germline ends. CDR1 and CDR2 from the germline V gene are SGHDT and YYEEEE. The CDR3 spans 15 residues. The CDR3 nucleotides read TGTGCCAGCAGCTTGAGAGTAGGTAGCTCCTACGAGCAGTACTTC. It codes for CASSLRVGSSYEQYF.

J is TRBJ2-1 and V is TRBV9; 9 bases align to TRBD2. Germline values: CDR1 SGDLS, CDR2 YYNGEE. This CDR3 contains 15 residues. V lost 3 bases and J lost 1; bases outside the gene matches: 2. The CDR3 DNA reads as TGTGCCAGCAGCGAAGCGGGGGGTTCCTACAATGAGCAGTTCTTC. Its translation: CASSEAGGSYNEQFF.